The 23 T cell receptor beta chains reported below all come from one sample, sequenced in a study of OX40 agonist ivuxolimab in advanced cancers. Sequenced by immunoSEQ multiplex PCR; TCRdb stores in-frame clones only, minus some. The sample shows around 20,000 clones, 74% of them seen only once. This sample comprised CD4+ or CD8+ T cells sorted from blood, obtained in a trial of the OX40 agonist ivuxolimab. These TCRs come from an adult with an advanced solid tumor such as melanoma, head and neck, liver or kidney cancer.

The chain recombines TRBV6-5 with TRBJ2-7, with no clear D. Trimming pared 2 bases from V and 2 bases from J, leaving 13 bases between. Germline loops: CDR1 MNHEY, CDR2 SVGAGI. The length of the CDR3 is 15 residues. Here the CDR3 reads CASSYRLPPTYEQYF. CDR3 DNA: TGTGCCAGCAGTTACCGACTCCCCCCCACCTACGAGCAGTACTTC.

This clone showed up just a few times. The chain joins TRBV19 to TRBJ1-4; D gene ambiguous. CDR3 size: 12 residues. The V end lost 9 bases, the J end lost 8 bases, and 13 bases lay between the germline ends. Germline CDR1 is LNHDA and CDR2 is SQIVND (reference sequence). In nucleotides, the CDR3 is TGTGCCAGCCGTAGGGCGAGGGAAAAACTGTTTTTT. Residues: CASRRAREKLFF.

The chain is built from TRBV9 and TRBJ2-7, with D possibly being TRBD2 (6 bases). The CDR3 loop spans 15 amino acids. Trimming cost V 2 bases and J 1 base, with 13 bases left between them. Germline-derived CDR1 and CDR2 are SGDLS and YYNGEE. This CDR3 is CASSVSAGTSYEQYF. The CDR3, as DNA: TGTGCCAGCAGCGTTAGCGCAGGGACTTCCTACGAGCAGTACTTC.

The chain has TRBV14 and TRBJ2-7; D is uncertain. The CDR3 has 16 amino acids. V lost 6 bases to trimming and J lost 0 bases, with 18 bases between them. Germline V lookup: CDR1 SGHDN, CDR2 FVKESK. The chain's CDR3 is CASSRAGRWDSYEQYF. In DNA, the CDR3 is TGTGCCAGCAGTCGAGCCGGACGGTGGGACTCCTACGAGCAGTACTTC.

CDR3 loop: CASSLAWTVNTEAFF. The CDR3 DNA reads as TGTGCCAGCAGCTTAGCATGGACAGTCAACACTGAAGCTTTCTTT. The chain combines TRBV11-2 with TRBJ1-1; TRBD1 might be the D (6 bases). The CDR3 runs 15 residues. Germline lookup yields CDR1 SGHAT and CDR2 FQNNGV. V shed 1 base and J shed 2 bases, with 11 bases lying between them.

The CDR3 DNA reads TGTGCCAGCAGCTTGGGGTCTAGCTCTGGGGCCAACGTCCTGACTTTC. Its translation: CASSLGSSSGANVLTF. The rearrangement joins TRBV5-6 to TRBJ2-6, with D uncertain. Trimming pared 0 bases from V and 0 bases from J, leaving 7 bases between. The CDR3 is 16 amino acids. Germline CDR1 is SGHDT and CDR2 is YYEEEE.

Worth noting for this clone: With only one base between it and a far larger clone, this is likely a read error. The same CDR3 is also encoded by other DNA sequences in this sample. J is TRBJ2-5 and V is TRBV7-9; 9 nucleotides line up with TRBD2. The CDR3 covers 16 residues. Germline CDR1 is SEHNR and CDR2 is FQNEAQ (reference sequence). The junction had 20 bases not matched to a gene; V was cut back by 5 bases and J by 13 bases. CDR3 in amino acids: CASSQDFPLAGGLPYF. Written as DNA, the CDR3 is TGTGCCAGCAGCCAAGATTTCCCCCTGGCGGGGGGGCTCCCGTACTTC.

This chain joins TRBV30 and TRBJ1-1; possibly TRBD1 for D (5 bases). Looked up from germline, CDR1 is GTSNPN and CDR2 is SVGIG (reference sequence). This CDR3 region has 12 residues. Trimming pared 5 bases from V and 2 bases from J, leaving 9 bases between. The CDR3 protein is CAWQGLNTEAFF. In DNA form, the CDR3 reads TGTGCCTGGCAGGGTCTTAACACTGAAGCTTTCTTT. Filled out from reference TRBV30 and TRBJ1-1, the complete variable domain reads SQTIHQWPATLVQPVGSPLSLECTVEGTSNPNLYWYRQAAGRGLQLLFYSVGIGQISSEVPQNLSASRPQDRQFILSSKKLLLSDSGFYLCAWQGLNTEAFFGQGTRLTVV.

This sequence joins TRBV6-5 and TRBJ2-1, with D possibly matching TRBD2 (5 bases). The germline gives CDR1 MNHEY, CDR2 SVGAGI. The CDR3 runs 14 residues. V lost 10 bases to trimming and J lost 4 bases, with 17 bases between them. The CDR3 loop is CATRDLRVYNEQFF. For the CDR3, the DNA is TGTGCCACCCGGGATTTGAGGGTGTACAATGAGCAGTTCTTC.

The chain carries TRBV13 and TRBJ2-3; 11 nucleotides align to TRBD2. The germline gives CDR1 PRHDT, CDR2 FYEKMQ (reference sequence). V shed 2 bases, J shed 6 bases, and the junction held 13 bases outside the gene matches. The CDR3 is made up of 18 amino acids. CDR3 protein: CASSLWVAGGPLEDTQYF. The CDR3 region has the DNA TGTGCCAGCAGCTTATGGGTAGCGGGAGGGCCATTAGAGGATACGCAGTATTTT.

This clone has only a few counts. This rearrangement joins TRBV28 to TRBJ2-1, with 9 bases matching TRBD2. This CDR3 has 16 residues. V was clipped by 5 bases and J by 3 bases; unmatched bases: 8. CDR1 and CDR2 (germline): MDHEN, SYDVKM. The chain's CDR3 is CASSGAPSGDYNEQFF. DNA of the CDR3: TGTGCCAGCAGTGGGGCCCCTAGCGGGGACTACAATGAGCAGTTCTTC.

This rearrangement joins TRBV27 to TRBJ2-2; the D is unclear. V lost 6 bases, J lost 4 bases, and 15 bases lay in between. The CDR3 extends over 15 amino acids. Per the germline V gene, CDR1 is MNHEY and CDR2 is SMNVEV (reference sequence). In DNA, the CDR3 is TGTGCCAGCAGATCTTTGGCCGCAGGCACCGGGGAGCTGTTTTTT. It encodes CASRSLAAGTGELFF.

The rearrangement uses TRBV11-3 and TRBJ2-3; 9 bases map to TRBD1. The ends lost 5 bases at V and 6 bases at J; junction bases unmatched: 6. The germline V gene has CDR1 SGHNT and CDR2 YENEEA. This CDR3 is 14 amino acids long. Here the CDR3 DNA reads TGTGCCAGCAGCCCCTGGGACAGGGCCGATACGCAGTATTTT. This codes for CASSPWDRADTQYF.

The chain employs TRBV7-9 and TRBJ2-1; 8 bases align to TRBD2. Germline V gives CDR1 SEHNR, CDR2 FQNEAQ (reference sequence). CDR3 length: 18 amino acids. J was trimmed by 0 bases and V by 5 bases; bases with no gene match: 12. The CDR3 protein is CASSHPTSGPSSYNEQFF. In DNA form, the CDR3 reads TGTGCCAGCAGCCATCCCACTAGCGGTCCTAGCTCCTACAATGAGCAGTTCTTC.

The rearrangement uses TRBV7-9 and TRBJ1-3; the D is unclear. This CDR3 is 14 amino acids long. The V gene's germline CDR1 is SEHNR and CDR2 FQNEAQ (reference sequence). V lost 1 base and J lost 4, with 8 bases in between. The CDR3 here is CASSLDHGGNTIYF. The CDR3, as DNA: TGTGCCAGCAGCTTAGACCACGGCGGAAACACCATATATTTT.

The rearrangement uses TRBV7-9 and TRBJ2-2; 8 nucleotides align to TRBD1. The CDR3 covers 16 residues. Germline V CDR1 and CDR2: SEHNR, FQNEAQ (reference sequence). The junction had 9 bases not matched to a gene; V was cut back by 4 bases and J by 5 bases. CDR3 DNA: TGTGCCAGCAGCTACCCGGGACAGGCTAGGACCGGGGAGCTGTTTTTT. It is translated as CASSYPGQARTGELFF.

This chain uses TRBV10-2 with TRBJ2-7, with 7 bases aligning to TRBD2. This CDR3 region has 13 residues. V was clipped by 9 bases and J by 0 bases; unmatched bases: 5. The germline V gene encodes CDR1 WSHSY and CDR2 SAAADI. The CDR3 DNA reads TGCGCCAGTAGAGCGGGAAGCTCCTACGAGCAGTACTTC. It encodes CASRAGSSYEQYF.

The genes are TRBV27 and TRBJ1-5, with D possibly TRBD1 on 6 matching bases. From germline, CDR1 is MNHEY and CDR2 SMNVEV (reference sequence). V lost 3 bases to trimming and J lost 0 bases, with 9 bases between them. CDR3 size: 15 residues. In DNA form, the CDR3 reads TGTGCCAGCAGTTTTGGGGGCTTTAGCAATCAGCCCCAGCATTTT. It encodes CASSFGGFSNQPQHF.

This chain connects TRBV9 to TRBJ1-5, with D possibly matching TRBD1 (5 bases). Looked up from germline, CDR1 is SGDLS and CDR2 is YYNGEE. This CDR3 comprises 13 residues. The V end was cut by 2 bases, the J end by 5 bases, with 8 bases between. The CDR3 DNA is TGTGCCAGCAGCGTTGGGGGTTATCAGCCCCAGCATTTT. Translation gives CASSVGGYQPQHF.

The gene calls are TRBV15 and TRBJ2-7; possibly TRBD2 for D (5 bases). Trimming pared 1 base from V and 0 bases from J, leaving 13 bases between. CDR1 is LNHNV, CDR2 YYDKDF, per germline (reference sequence). The CDR3 is 16 residues long. The CDR3 is CATSRAGGDSSYEQYF. The CDR3 nucleotides are TGTGCCACCAGCAGAGCCGGAGGCGACTCCTCCTACGAGCAGTACTTC.

This clone was seen only a few times. The chain couples TRBV5-4 to TRBJ1-4; D is uncertain. V gave up 2 bases and J gave up 6 bases, with 2 bases separating them. The CDR3 totals 11 residues. Germline V gene lookup returns CDR1 SGHNT and CDR2 YYREEE (reference sequence). The CDR3 DNA reads TGTGCCAGCAGCTTAGATGAAAAACTGTTTTTT. Protein product: CASSLDEKLFF.

V and J are TRBV11-2 and TRBJ1-2; no reliable D call. Trimming pared 10 bases from V and 4 bases from J, leaving 16 bases between. CDR1 is SGHAT and CDR2 is FQNNGV in the germline V gene. This CDR3 is built from 13 residues. CDR3 sequence (DNA): TGTGCCACCATCCTGGGGTACGGCTATGGCTACACCTTC. This codes for CATILGYGYGYTF.

V and J are TRBV19 and TRBJ1-3; 9 bases line up with TRBD1. With 4 bases clipped from V and 4 bases from J, the junction kept 5 bases outside the gene matches. The CDR3 is 15 residues long. Germline CDR1 and CDR2: LNHDA and SQIVND (reference sequence). The CDR3 here is CASSTWTGAGNTIYF. The CDR3 bases are TGTGCCAGTAGTACCTGGACAGGGGCAGGAAACACCATATATTTT.